The 9 T cell receptor beta chains below come from one sample, sequenced in a study of blood T cells in healthy people across ages. A second PCR of about 7 to 11 cycles used a sample-barcoded 5' primer and a J-beta primer mix. TCRdb itself ran the 5' RACE reads through MiXCR, one entry per CDR3 protein. The data show 800,000 or so distinct CDR3 sequences, under 80% seen once. The specimen was blood. These receptors were collected from a man aged 30-40 years in good health.

This clonotype was counted between two and nine times. The chain has TRBV29-1 and TRBJ2-1; perhaps TRBD2 as D (7 bases). Near its end, the DNA agrees better with TRBJ2-7, so the J call may be wrong. Looked up from germline, CDR1 is SQVTM and CDR2 is ANQGSEA. The CDR3 has 12 residues. CDR3: CSVRGGTYEQYF. CDR3 in DNA: TGCAGCGTTAGGGGGGGAACCTACGAGCAGTACTTC.

This clonotype has a count of ten or more. The V gene is TRBV12-3 or TRBV12-4, the J gene TRBJ2-2; D is uncertain. The CDR3 runs 12 residues. V dropped 7 bases and J dropped 6 bases, with 9 bases sitting between them. DNA of the CDR3: TGTGCCAGCACCCCTAGGGCCGGGGAGCTGTTTTTT. This gives the protein CASTPRAGELFF.

This chain uses TRBV9 with TRBJ2-1; D perhaps matches TRBD2 (6 bases). The CDR3 loop spans 16 amino acids. Germline CDR1 is SGDLS and CDR2 is YYNGEE. The V gene lost 4 bases and the J gene lost 3 bases, with 17 bases spanning the gap. The CDR3 reads CASSPLSGVIYNEQFF. CDR3 DNA sequence: TGTGCCAGCAGCCCTCTTTCGGGGGTGATCTACAATGAGCAGTTCTTC.

The chain joins TRBV7-9 to TRBJ1-5, with no clear D. Per the germline V gene, CDR1 is SEHNR and CDR2 is FQNEAQ (reference sequence). Trimming cost V 1 base and J 0 bases, with 19 bases left between them. The CDR3 has 19 residues. Here the CDR3 DNA reads TGTGCCAGCAGCTTAGACTATAGCGTTCCGGGAAGTAGCAATCAGCCCCAGCATTTT. Its translation is CASSLDYSVPGSSNQPQHF. Filled out from reference TRBV7-9 and TRBJ1-5, the complete variable domain reads DTGVSQNPRHKITKRGQNVTFRCDPISEHNRLYWYRQTLGQGPEFLTYFQNEAQLEKSRLLSDRFSAERPKGSFSTLEIQRTEQGDSAMYLCASSLDYSVPGSSNQPQHFGDGTRLSIL.

The chain links TRBV5-1 to TRBJ2-6; a weak D match, TRBD1 (6 bases). CDR3 length: 16 amino acids. Trimming pared 4 bases from V and 2 bases from J, leaving 13 bases between. In germline, CDR1 is SGHRS, CDR2 YFSETQ. Here the CDR3 DNA reads TGCGCCAGCAGCCTAGGACAGTTCACTGGGGCCAACGTCCTGACTTTC. Translated, it gives CASSLGQFTGANVLTF. The variable domain in full, with the rest retrieved from reference TRBV5-1 and TRBJ2-6, is KAGVTQTPRYLIKTRGQQVTLSCSPISGHRSVSWYQQTPGQGLQFLFEYFSETQRNKGNFPGRFSGRQFSNSRSEMNVSTLELGDSALYLCASSLGQFTGANVLTFGAGSRLTVL.

The chain uses TRBV6-5 and TRBJ2-5, with D possibly being TRBD1 (6 bases). Germline assignment: CDR1 MNHEY and CDR2 SVGAGI. The V and J ends lost 3 bases and 5 bases respectively, with 25 bases between them. The CDR3 length is 18 residues. The DNA of the CDR3 is TGTGCCAGCAGTTATCTTGGGACACACAAAGGGGGTTTCGAGACCCAGTACTTC. Translated: CASSYLGTHKGGFETQYF.

This rearrangement joins TRBV4-3 to TRBJ2-1; D possibly corresponds to TRBD1 (5 bases). Germline-derived CDR1 and CDR2 are LGHNA and YSLEER. This CDR3 is 19 amino acids long. V lost 0 bases to trimming and J lost 2 bases, with 20 bases between them. The CDR3 reads CASSQDSFRSRAAYNEQFF. DNA of the CDR3: TGCGCCAGCAGCCAAGATAGTTTTAGGTCCAGGGCGGCCTACAATGAGCAGTTCTTC.

This clonotype occurred a few times. The chain joins TRBV3-1 to TRBJ1-1, with no clear D. The CDR3 is 14 amino acids. The V gene's germline CDR1 is LGHDT and CDR2 YNNKEL (reference sequence). The V and J ends lost 3 bases and 3 bases respectively, with 11 bases between them. The CDR3 DNA is TGTGCCAGCAGCCACTTAACGAGGGACACTGAAGCTTTCTTT. Translated, it gives CASSHLTRDTEAFF. The full variable domain, in which reference TRBV3-1 and TRBJ1-1 provide the parts outside the CDR3, is DTAVSQTPKYLVTQMGNDKSIKCEQNLGHDTMYWYKQDSKKFLKIMFSYNNKELIINETVPNRFSPKSPDKAHLNLHINSLELGDSAVYFCASSHLTRDTEAFFGQGTRLTVV.

This sequence joins TRBV6-5 and TRBJ2-4; 8 nucleotides line up with TRBD2. With 8 bases clipped from V and 6 bases from J, the junction kept 6 bases outside the gene matches. This CDR3 region has 13 residues. CDR1 MNHEY and CDR2 SVGAGI come from the germline V gene. The CDR3 coding sequence is TGTGCCAGCGTATCCAGCGGGGGAAACATTCAGTACTTC. Translating it yields CASVSSGGNIQYF.